The entry below gives a single TCR beta chain sequence along with its context. The antigen is undetermined. CDR3 length: 14 amino acids. V was shortened by 9 bases and J by 1 base, with 16 bases between the two germline ends. Per germline, CDR1 SGHTS and CDR2 YDEGEE. Assay used: immunoSEQ multiplex PCR; TCRdb lists only in-frame clones, some missing. Among 130,000 to 150,000 clones listed, roughly nine tenths were seen once. This entry is derived from a study of T cell responses to AZD1222 COVID-19 vaccine. Background on the study: Researchers grouped second doses given at about 4 or about 12 weeks into one pool. Study observations and caveats: Baseline serology detected seropositivity in only six AZD1222 recipients. Among the donors, most were white British and more were female, and clonal diversity was possibly underestimated.

The specimen comprised peripheral blood, sampled on day 0 of AZD1222 vaccination. This chain uses TRBV5-8 with TRBJ1-2; D not resolved. The sequence derives from an adult in good health. Here the CDR3 reads CAIGPSGDNYGYTF. CDR3 nucleotides: TGTGCCATCGGCCCCTCCGGGGATAACTATGGCTACACCTTC.